The clone carrying this T cell receptor beta chain was detected once. Germline V gene sequence: CDR1 SQVTM, CDR2 ANQGSEA. The CDR3 extends over 11 amino acids. V was pared by 8 bases and J by 7 bases, with 7 bases of the junction left unmatched. The data were taken from a study of shared T cell receptors in the human thymus. TCRdb's table, derived via immunoSEQ multiplex PCR, lists solely in-frame clones and lacks some. Here the sample spans around 730,000 clones, 70% to 90% being singletons. The data also belong to a second study, concerning human thymus T cells. That publication notes: Thymus specimens were resections from corrective heart surgery. Both thymic and peripheral blood repertoires showed apparently biased V and J usage. Among unrelated individuals, related research reported thymic repertoires that overlapped highly.

This sequence originates from a girl under three years old with a congenital heart defect. The specimen was thymocytes. The chain recombines TRBV29-1 with TRBJ1-1; TRBD1 matches at 7 bases. The CDR3 here is CSFGQAHEAFF. The CDR3 bases are TGCAGCTTTGGACAGGCCCATGAAGCTTTCTTT.